The rows below give T cell receptor beta chains drawn from one sample of a study of T cell changes during pregnancy in multiple sclerosis. TCRdb's table, derived via immunoSEQ multiplex PCR, lists solely in-frame clones and lacks some. The sample yields about 69,000 clones, around 90% seen once. The material sequenced was CD4+ T cells from peripheral blood mononuclear cells, taken in the third trimester of pregnancy. These receptors all stem from a female donor in good health, enrolled as a control in a pregnancy study. Each CDR3 is given with its conserved first and last residue. The order of the fields is V gene, D gene, clone size, CDR3 length, J gene, CDR3 protein, CDR3 DNA. The D gene is left open where the match is weak. Some rows have no size entry. The others give once, few or many, or a class for an expanded clone.

>TRBV19|.|.|13|TRBJ1-5
CASIAPGGQPQHF
TGTGCCAGTATCGCACCCGGTGGTCAGCCCCAGCATTTT
>TRBV4-3|.|.|12|TRBJ2-1
CASSQAGNEQFF
TGCGCCAGCAGCCAAGCAGGAAATGAGCAGTTCTTC
>TRBV5-6|.|.|16|TRBJ1-3
CASSYRRGVSGNTIYF
TGTGCCAGCAGCTACCGCAGGGGCGTCTCTGGAAACACCATATATTTT
>TRBV10-1|TRBD1|.|16|TRBJ1-3
CASRGSGQGRGNTIYF
TGCGCCAGCAGGGGATCTGGACAGGGAAGAGGAAACACCATATATTTT
>TRBV11-3|TRBD1|.|15|TRBJ2-7
CASSLGPGQGYEQYF
TGTGCCAGCAGCTTAGGCCCGGGACAGGGGTACGAGCAGTACTTC
>TRBV7-9|TRBD2|.|14|TRBJ2-3
CASSPETSMDTQYF
TGTGCCAGCAGCCCAGAGACTAGCATGGATACGCAGTATTTT
>TRBV15|.|.|14|TRBJ2-7
CATSRTDISYEQYF
TGTGCCACCAGCAGGACGGACATCTCCTACGAGCAGTACTTC
>TRBV5-1|TRBD1|.|16|TRBJ2-5
CASSLVTGGSQETQYF
TGCGCCAGCAGCTTGGTCACAGGGGGCAGTCAAGAGACCCAGTACTTC
>TRBV5-6|.|.|15|TRBJ2-5
CASSLRTLGGETQYF
TGTGCCAGCAGCTTGAGGACTCTGGGAGGAGAGACCCAGTACTTC
>TRBV5-4|TRBD1|.|16|TRBJ2-5
CASSFRDRGLGVTQYF
TGTGCCAGCAGCTTTCGGGACAGGGGGCTAGGGGTGACCCAGTACTTC
>TRBV5-5|.|.|14|TRBJ1-5
CASSLHRADQPQHF
TGTGCCAGCAGCCTCCACAGGGCCGATCAGCCCCAGCATTTT
>TRBV15|TRBD2|once|17|TRBJ2-2
CATSRDNLAGVAGELFF
TGTGCCACCAGCAGAGACAATCTAGCGGGGGTGGCCGGGGAGCTGTTTTTT
>TRBV5-6|.|.|12|TRBJ2-7
CASSASRYEQYF
TGTGCCAGCAGCGCCTCTCGGTACGAGCAGTACTTC